These 29 T cell receptor beta chains were all obtained from the same sample, sequenced in a study of cytomegalovirus exposure and HLA in healthy donors. Using immunoSEQ multiplex PCR, the repertoire was profiled, and TCRdb retains in-frame clones only, with some absent. The sample yields about 170,000 clones, about 83% seen once. Material: PBMCs. These TCRs come from a woman in her 30s in good health and CMV-seronegative.

This chain joins TRBV19 and TRBJ1-5; 7 bases map to TRBD1. With 2 bases clipped from V and 6 bases from J, the junction kept 7 bases outside the gene matches. This CDR3 comprises 15 residues. Germline V gene sequence: CDR1 LNHDA, CDR2 SQIVND (reference sequence). CDR3 in amino acids: CASSITRAGGQPQHF. The CDR3 DNA sequence: TGTGCCAGTAGTATAACTCGGGCAGGGGGTCAGCCCCAGCATTTT.

The CDR3 DNA is TGTGCCAGCAGTGCCCCGGGACAGGGAAATTCACCCCTCCACTTT. It translates to CASSAPGQGNSPLHF. J is TRBJ1-6 and V is TRBV6-5; 9 bases agree with TRBD1. V shed 5 bases, J shed 7 bases, and the junction held 6 bases outside the gene matches. CDR3 length: 15 amino acids. In germline, CDR1 is MNHEY, CDR2 SVGAGI.

The rearrangement links TRBV5-1 to TRBJ2-7; D might be TRBD1 (6 bases). Trimming pared 1 base from V and 2 bases from J, leaving 7 bases between. Germline-derived CDR1 and CDR2 are SGHRS and YFSETQ. The CDR3 spans 13 residues. CDR3: CASSLRTAYEQYF. The CDR3, as DNA: TGCGCCAGCAGCTTGAGGACAGCCTACGAGCAGTACTTC.

The chain carries TRBV6-5 and TRBJ1-1; D unclear. Trimming shortened V by 0 bases and J by 0 bases, and 11 bases separated the two germline ends. Per the germline V gene, CDR1 is MNHEY and CDR2 is SVGAGI. The CDR3 runs 16 residues. The CDR3 spells CASSYSMAVMNTEAFF. The CDR3 region has the DNA TGTGCCAGCAGTTACTCGATGGCAGTGATGAACACTGAAGCTTTCTTT.

This chain connects TRBV6-5 to TRBJ1-2; 8 nucleotides align to TRBD1. The CDR3 has 15 amino acids. Germline V lookup: CDR1 MNHEY, CDR2 SVGAGI. V gave up 2 bases and J gave up 4 bases; unmatched junction bases: 6. The CDR3 loop reads CASSYSQGAGYGYTF. The DNA of the CDR3 is TGTGCCAGCAGTTACAGTCAGGGGGCGGGCTATGGCTACACCTTC.

V gene TRBV25-1 combines with J gene TRBJ1-5; perhaps TRBD1 as D (6 bases). This CDR3 spans 15 amino acids. V was clipped by 4 bases and J by 5 bases, with 15 bases between them. CDR1 is MGHDK, CDR2 SYGVNS, per germline. The DNA for the CDR3 is TGTGCCAGCAGTGGTCCCGGGACATACGATCAGCCCCAGCATTTT. Residues: CASSGPGTYDQPQHF.

CDR3 sequence (DNA): TGTGCCAGCACCGCGCCGGGGTCTGAATCACCCCTCCACTTT. It yields the protein CASTAPGSESPLHF. This sequence joins TRBV5-6 and TRBJ1-6; D call uncertain. Trimming cost V 6 bases and J 10 bases, with 17 bases left between them. Germline V gives CDR1 SGHDT, CDR2 YYEEEE. The CDR3 has 14 residues. Complete variable domain (other parts from reference TRBV5-6 and TRBJ1-6): DAGVTQSPTHLIKTRGQQVTLRCSPKSGHDTVSWYQQALGQGPQFIFQYYEEEERQRGNFPDRFSGHQFPNYSSELNVNALLLGDSALYLCASTAPGSESPLHFGNGTRLTVT.

This clone was recorded once. The V gene is TRBV23-1, the J gene TRBJ2-7, with D possibly TRBD2 on 5 matching bases. TRBV23-1 carries the ORF label, with uncertain function. CDR3 length: 18 residues. V lost 6 bases to trimming and J lost 0 bases, with 24 bases between them. CDR3 residues: CASSLRAPDFSSSYEQYF. The DNA of the CDR3 is TGCGCCAGCAGCCTTAGGGCCCCGGACTTTTCGAGCTCCTACGAGCAGTACTTC.

This rearrangement joins TRBV2 to TRBJ2-7; TRBD2 aligns across 7 bases. V shed 7 bases and J 9 bases; nucleotides not matched to a gene: 12. The germline V gene has CDR1 SNHLY and CDR2 FYNNEI. The CDR3 runs 13 residues. For the CDR3, the DNA is TGTGCCAGCACCGGAGGCCTCCGCGGGGGGCAGTACTTC. Translated: CASTGGLRGGQYF.

This chain connects TRBV27 to TRBJ2-7; D is unclear. The CDR3 consists of 13 residues. Per the germline V gene, CDR1 is MNHEY and CDR2 is SMNVEV (reference sequence). Trimming took off 5 bases at V and 3 bases at J, with 11 bases between the two ends. The CDR3 DNA is TGTGCCAGCAGTCCCGCGGCAAGCTACGAGCAGTACTTC. Amino acids: CASSPAASYEQYF.

V and J are TRBV5-6 and TRBJ2-3; TRBD2 agrees at 11 bases. CDR1 and CDR2 from the germline V gene are SGHDT and YYEEEE. V shed 4 bases, J shed 6 bases, and the junction held 16 bases outside the gene matches. The CDR3 consists of 18 residues. CDR3 sequence reads: CASSRRSSGGAVWDTQYF. The CDR3 DNA is TGTGCCAGCAGCCGACGGAGTAGCGGGGGGGCCGTCTGGGATACGCAGTATTTT.

The chain carries TRBV11-2 and TRBJ2-3, with D maybe TRBD1 (6 bases). CDR3 length: 15 amino acids. The V gene's germline CDR1 is SGHAT and CDR2 FQNNGV. The germline V and J ends were trimmed by 1 base and 2 bases, with 10 bases remaining between them. Here the CDR3 reads CASSLGGQSTDTQYF. The CDR3 DNA reads as TGTGCCAGCAGCTTAGGTGGACAGTCCACAGATACGCAGTATTTT.

V usage is TRBV6-5 and J usage is TRBJ1-1; D gene ambiguous. The V end was cut by 5 bases, the J end by 3 bases, with 13 bases between. In germline, CDR1 is MNHEY, CDR2 SVGAGI. CDR3 length equals 14 residues. Written as DNA, the CDR3 is TGTGCCAGCAGTGATGATCGCGGGTACACTGAAGCTTTCTTT. Translation gives CASSDDRGYTEAFF.

J is TRBJ1-1 and V is TRBV30; 8 bases fit TRBD1. Germline V CDR1 and CDR2: GTSNPN, SVGIG (reference sequence). V gave up 0 bases and J gave up 5 bases; unmatched junction bases: 8. This CDR3 is built from 15 residues. The CDR3 coding sequence is TGTGCCTGGAGTGTAGGGGGACAGGTGGGGACTGAAGCTTTCTTT. Protein product: CAWSVGGQVGTEAFF.

V is TRBV7-2 and J is TRBJ2-2; TRBD1 aligns across 11 bases. Trimming took 10 bases from V and 4 from J; bases not matched to a gene: 5. Germline-derived CDR1 and CDR2 are SGHTA and FQGNSA. CDR3 length: 14 amino acids. The CDR3 sequence is CATGTGGSTGELFF. CDR3 bases: TGTGCCACCGGGACAGGGGGTAGCACCGGGGAGCTGTTTTTT. Filled out from reference TRBV7-2 and TRBJ2-2, the complete variable domain reads GAGVSQSPSNKVTEKGKDVELRCDPISGHTALYWYRQSLGQGLEFLIYFQGNSAPDKSGLPSDRFSAERTGGSVSTLTIQRTQQEDSAVYLCATGTGGSTGELFFGEGSRLTVL.

The chain is built from TRBV5-4 and TRBJ2-7; D might be TRBD2 (7 bases). CDR3 length: 13 residues. V lost 4 bases, J lost 4 bases, and 12 bases lay in between. CDR1 SGHNT and CDR2 YYREEE come from the germline V gene (reference sequence). CDR3 nucleotide sequence: TGTGCCAGCAGCGGCGGGGGCCCGTACGAGCAGTACTTC. Amino acid sequence: CASSGGGPYEQYF.

In nucleotides, the CDR3 is TGTGCCAGCAGTGAAAAGGGCCCGACTAGCGGGGTAAACTACGAGCAGTACTTC. Translation gives CASSEKGPTSGVNYEQYF. The chain joins TRBV2 to TRBJ2-7; 11 bases line up with TRBD2. CDR1 is SNHLY, CDR2 FYNNEI, per germline. The CDR3 is 18 residues long. Trimming took 2 bases from V and 3 from J; bases not matched to a gene: 12.

V is TRBV10-2 and J is TRBJ2-7; 8 nucleotides align to TRBD1. The CDR3 is made up of 16 amino acids. Germline V CDR1 and CDR2: WSHSY, SAAADI. Trimming at V came to 8 bases and at J to 6 bases, leaving 18 bases not matched to a gene. CDR3 sequence reads: CASGSPDRDLGGEQYF. CDR3 DNA sequence: TGCGCCAGCGGGTCCCCGGACAGGGACCTTGGGGGCGAGCAGTACTTC.

This clone was observed a handful of times. The V call is TRBV18, the J call TRBJ1-2, with D unclear. Per the germline V gene, CDR1 is KGHSH and CDR2 is LQKENI. Trimming removed 3 bases from V and 8 bases from J, with 19 bases in between. The CDR3 totals 15 residues. The CDR3 DNA reads as TGTGCCAGCTCACCCCCCTCCGCAGGAAGTGGGGGCTACACCTTC. This gives the protein CASSPPSAGSGGYTF.

In DNA form, the CDR3 reads TGTGCCAGCAGCTTCCTAGCGGGGGAAAACAATGAGCAGTTCTTC. As protein: CASSFLAGENNEQFF. This chain links TRBV11-2 with TRBJ2-1; 10 bases fit TRBD2. V gave up 3 bases and J gave up 5 bases; unmatched junction bases: 4. The CDR3 sequence is 15 residues long. From germline, CDR1 is SGHAT and CDR2 FQNNGV.

V usage is TRBV13 and J usage is TRBJ1-2, with 10 bases lining up with TRBD1. CDR3 length: 16 amino acids. The V and J ends lost 1 base and 5 bases, in that order; junction bases with no gene match: 7. The germline V gene has CDR1 PRHDT and CDR2 FYEKMQ (reference sequence). The CDR3 nucleotides are TGTGCCAGCAGCTTAGTTGGACAGGGGGACGAATATGGCTACACCTTC. Translated, it gives CASSLVGQGDEYGYTF.

J is TRBJ2-2 and V is TRBV6-5, with D tentatively TRBD2 (5 bases). In germline, CDR1 is MNHEY, CDR2 SVGAGI. The CDR3 runs 15 residues. V lost 7 bases to trimming and J lost 1 base, with 13 bases between them. The CDR3 DNA sequence: TGTGCCAGCAACCCCGTAGGAGGGAACACCGGGGAGCTGTTTTTT. Translation: CASNPVGGNTGELFF.

The V call is TRBV7-8, the J call TRBJ2-4; TRBD2 agrees at 9 bases. The CDR3 is made up of 15 amino acids. The J segment lost 8 bases and the V segment lost 5 bases, leaving 10 bases of the junction unmatched. The V gene's germline CDR1 is SGHVS and CDR2 FQNEAQ. CDR3 DNA: TGTGCCAGCAGCACAGGCGGGGGGGCCCCGGACATTCAGTACTTC. Translation: CASSTGGGAPDIQYF.

The V gene is TRBV4-3, the J gene TRBJ2-2, with TRBD1 matching 11 bases. V was pared by 0 bases and J by 6 bases, with 15 bases of the junction left unmatched. There are 20 residues in the CDR3. CDR1 is LGHNA, CDR2 YSLEER, per germline. For the CDR3, the DNA is TGCGCCAGCAGCCAAGATCCGGGGGGACCGGGACAGGGGGTTGCCGGGGAGCTGTTTTTT. Its translation: CASSQDPGGPGQGVAGELFF.

The sample holds one count of this clone. This chain uses TRBV5-1 with TRBJ2-5; TRBD2 aligns across 9 bases. This CDR3 contains 15 residues. From germline, CDR1 is SGHRS and CDR2 YFSETQ. V dropped 1 base and J dropped 4; count of bases not matched to a gene: 5. CDR3 coding DNA: TGCGCCAGCAGCTTGATAGGCGGGGGGGGAGAGACCCAGTACTTC. Translation: CASSLIGGGGETQYF.

The V call is TRBV4-2, the J call TRBJ2-3; TRBD2 agrees at 8 bases. This CDR3 comprises 13 residues. Germline values: CDR1 LGHNA, CDR2 YNFKEQ. J was trimmed by 1 base and V by 9 bases; bases with no gene match: 3. In DNA, the CDR3 is TGTGCCAGTTCGGGAGGGCGCACAGATACGCAGTATTTT. As protein: CASSGGRTDTQYF.

The V gene is TRBV27, the J gene TRBJ1-5; 7 bases are a match to TRBD1. The CDR3 consists of 13 residues. The J segment lost 6 bases and the V segment lost 5 bases, leaving 4 bases of the junction unmatched. Germline CDR1 is MNHEY and CDR2 is SMNVEV (reference sequence). CDR3 coding DNA: TGTGCCAGCAGTGACAGGGCGGCTCAGCCCCAGCATTTT. It is translated as CASSDRAAQPQHF.

The V and J genes are TRBV6-1 and TRBJ1-1; D might be TRBD1 (6 bases). This CDR3 has 12 amino acids. CDR1 is MNHNS and CDR2 is SASEGT in the germline V gene. V was cut by 6 bases and J by 6 bases, with 11 bases left in between. CDR3 in amino acids: CASREGGAEAFF. DNA of the CDR3: TGTGCCAGCAGGGAGGGGGGGGCTGAAGCTTTCTTT.

The chain links TRBV4-1 to TRBJ2-7, with D possibly matching TRBD1 (6 bases). The V gene lost 1 base and the J gene lost 4 bases, with 14 bases spanning the gap. The CDR3 consists of 15 residues. Germline loops: CDR1 MGHRA, CDR2 YSYEKL. Here the CDR3 reads CASSQGTGSVYEQYF. The CDR3 nucleotides are TGCGCCAGCAGCCAAGGTACAGGGAGTGTTTACGAGCAGTACTTC.